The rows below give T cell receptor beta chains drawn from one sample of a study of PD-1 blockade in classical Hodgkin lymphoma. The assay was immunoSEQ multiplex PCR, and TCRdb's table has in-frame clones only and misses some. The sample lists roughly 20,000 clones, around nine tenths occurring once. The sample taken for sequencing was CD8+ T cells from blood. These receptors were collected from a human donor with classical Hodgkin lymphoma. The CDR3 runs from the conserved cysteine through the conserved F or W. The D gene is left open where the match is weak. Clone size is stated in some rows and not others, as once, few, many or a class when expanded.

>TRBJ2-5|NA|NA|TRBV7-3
TGTGCCAGCAGCTTACCAGGGGAAGAGACCCAGTACTTC
CASSLPGEETQYF
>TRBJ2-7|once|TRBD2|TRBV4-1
TGCGCCAGCAGCCAAGCTAGCGGAGTAACTCCTAACGAGCAGTACTTC
CASSQASGVTPNEQYF
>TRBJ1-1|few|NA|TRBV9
TGTGCCAGCAGCGTAGGTTTGGACACTGAAGCTTTCTTT
CASSVGLDTEAFF
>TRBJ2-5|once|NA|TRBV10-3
TGTGCCATCAGTGAGTCGACAATCCAAGAGACCCAGTACTTC
CAISESTIQETQYF
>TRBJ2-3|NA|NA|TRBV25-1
TGTGCCAGCAAAAGCCAGCTAACTAGCACAGATACGCAGTATTTT
CASKSQLTSTDTQYF
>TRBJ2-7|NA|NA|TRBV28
TGTGCCAGCACCACCACAGGTTTCAACGAGCAGTACTTC
CASTTTGFNEQYF
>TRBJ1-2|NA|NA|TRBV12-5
TGTGCTAGTGGTTTGGGACTTTATGGCTACACCTTC
CASGLGLYGYTF
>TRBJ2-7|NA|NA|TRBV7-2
TGTGCCAGCAGGCCCGGAGTGACCTACGAGCAGTACTTC
CASRPGVTYEQYF
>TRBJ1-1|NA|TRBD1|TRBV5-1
TGCGCCAGCAGCGCAGAGACAGGGGGCTACACTGAAGCTTTCTTT
CASSAETGGYTEAFF
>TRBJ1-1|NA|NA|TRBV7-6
TGTGCCAGCAGCGGTGGGTCAAACACTGAAGCTTTCTTT
CASSGGSNTEAFF
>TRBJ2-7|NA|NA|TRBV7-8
TGTGCCAGCAGCCGACCCCGGGGCTCCTACGAGCAGTACTTC
CASSRPRGSYEQYF
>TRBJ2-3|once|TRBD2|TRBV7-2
TGTGCCAGCAGCAAGCCCGTCTCTGGAGCGGGAGTGGCAGATACGCAGTATTTT
CASSKPVSGAGVADTQYF
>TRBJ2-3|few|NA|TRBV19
TGTGCCAGTAGTATCGGGTCGGGGGAATATACGCAGTATTTT
CASSIGSGEYTQYF
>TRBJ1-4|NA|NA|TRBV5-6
TGTGCCAGCAGCTTGGGGGGGACTAATGAAAAACTGTTTTTT
CASSLGGTNEKLFF
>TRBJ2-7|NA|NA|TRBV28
TGTGCCAGCAGTCCTACCGGGGAGGGGGCCGACGAGCAGTACTTC
CASSPTGEGADEQYF
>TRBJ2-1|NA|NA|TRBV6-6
TGTGCCAGCAGTTATTCTCAGGGGAGGGAGCAGTTCTTC
CASSYSQGREQFF
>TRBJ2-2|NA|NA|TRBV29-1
TGCAGCGCTCATTCGGGCACCGGGGAGCTGTTTTTT
CSAHSGTGELFF
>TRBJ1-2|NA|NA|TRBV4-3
TGCGCCAGCAGCCAATATACAGGAGCCTTATCTGTGGGCTACACCTTC
CASSQYTGALSVGYTF
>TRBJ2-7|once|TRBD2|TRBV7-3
TGTGCCAGCAGCCCGGGGGGTTCCATCTACGAGCAGTACTTC
CASSPGGSIYEQYF
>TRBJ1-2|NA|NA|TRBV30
TGTGCCTGGAGTGTAACAGGCCGATCCAACTTC
CAWSVTGRSNF
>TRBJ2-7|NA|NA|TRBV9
TGTGCCAGCAGCGTAGAACTAGCTATGAACGAGCAGTACTTC
CASSVELAMNEQYF
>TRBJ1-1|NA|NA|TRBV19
TGTGCCAGTAGATATTCGGGGACTGAAGCTTTCTTT
CASRYSGTEAFF
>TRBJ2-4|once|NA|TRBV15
TGTGCCACCAGCAGCCCTAGGGGTGGAAACATTCAGTACTTC
CATSSPRGGNIQYF
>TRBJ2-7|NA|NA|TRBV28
TGTGCCAGCAGCTTTTGGACCTACGAGCAGTACTTC
CASSFWTYEQYF
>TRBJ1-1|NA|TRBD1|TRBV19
TGTGCCAGTAGTATAGAGGGACAGGGGACTGAAGCTTTCTTT
CASSIEGQGTEAFF
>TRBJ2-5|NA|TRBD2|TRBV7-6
TGTGCTACTTTAGCGGGAGTGAACATGGGGACCCAGTACTTC
CATLAGVNMGTQYF
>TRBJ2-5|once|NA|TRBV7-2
TGTGCCAGCAGCCCGTACCCCCAAGAGACCCAGTACTTC
CASSPYPQETQYF
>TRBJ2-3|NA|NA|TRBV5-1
TGCGCCAGCAGCCGGGAAGGAGTGGATACGCAGTATTTT
CASSREGVDTQYF
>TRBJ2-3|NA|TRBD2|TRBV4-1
TGCGCCAGCAGCCAAGATGAGCTAGCGGGAGGGATTCCAGATACGCAGTATTTT
CASSQDELAGGIPDTQYF
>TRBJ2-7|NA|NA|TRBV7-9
TGTGCCAGCAGCTTAGTTCAGGACGGAGGATACGAGCAGTACTTC
CASSLVQDGGYEQYF
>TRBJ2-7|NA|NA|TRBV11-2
TGTGCCAGCAGCTTAGGATACGACGGACCCTACGAGCAGTACTTC
CASSLGYDGPYEQYF
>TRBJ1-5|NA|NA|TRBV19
TGTGCCAGTAGTATAGCCCCGCGCGTACAGGCCTGGTGGCATCAGCCCCAGCATTTT
CASSIAPRVQAWWHQPQHF
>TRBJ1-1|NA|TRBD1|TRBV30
TGTGCGGCGGGCGGGACAGCGAACACTGAAGCTTTCTTT
CAAGGTANTEAFF
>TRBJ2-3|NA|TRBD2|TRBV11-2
TGTGCCAGCAGCCCATCTAGCGGGAGCACAGATACGCAGTATTTT
CASSPSSGSTDTQYF
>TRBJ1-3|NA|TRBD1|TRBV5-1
TGCGCCAGCAGCTTGCAGGGGGCGGCTGGAAACACCATATATTTT
CASSLQGAAGNTIYF
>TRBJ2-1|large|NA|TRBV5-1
TGCGCCAGCAGCTCCCCTGGGGGGTCGAGCTCCTACAATGAGCAGTTCTTC
CASSSPGGSSSYNEQFF
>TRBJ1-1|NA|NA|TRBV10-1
TGCGCCAGCAGTGAGTCAATCCGGGCCGAAGCTTTCTTT
CASSESIRAEAFF
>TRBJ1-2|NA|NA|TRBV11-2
TGTGCCAGCAGCTTAGCTTCGGTGAGCTCTGGCTACACCTTC
CASSLASVSSGYTF
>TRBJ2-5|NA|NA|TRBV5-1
TGCGCCAGCAGCTTGGAGGAGACCCAGTACTTC
CASSLEETQYF
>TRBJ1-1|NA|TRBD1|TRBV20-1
TGCAGTGCTATCCGGGACAGCGACTCTTTC
CSAIRDSDSF
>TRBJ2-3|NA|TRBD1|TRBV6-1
TGTGCCAGCAGTGTAGATGCGGGACAGGGGGCAGATACGCAGTATTTT
CASSVDAGQGADTQYF
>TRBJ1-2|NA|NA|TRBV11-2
TGTGCCAGCAGTTACGCCGCCAGCTCTAACTATGGCTACACCTTC
CASSYAASSNYGYTF
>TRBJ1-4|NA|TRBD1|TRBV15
TGTGCCACCAGCAATTACAGGGGGCGGGAAAAACTGTTTTTT
CATSNYRGREKLFF
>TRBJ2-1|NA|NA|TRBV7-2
TGTGCCAGCAGCCCACTAGGATATGAGCAGTTCTTC
CASSPLGYEQFF
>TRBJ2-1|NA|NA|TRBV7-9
TGTGCCAGCAGCTTAGGGGGGACCTACAATGAGCAGTTCTTC
CASSLGGTYNEQFF
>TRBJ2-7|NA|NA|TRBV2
TGTGCCGGAGCCGGCCAGGACTTTTACGAGCAGTACTTC
CAGAGQDFYEQYF
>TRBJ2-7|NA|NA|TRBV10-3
TGTGCCATCAGTGAGCCGGGTAGCTCCTACGAGCAGTACTTC
CAISEPGSSYEQYF